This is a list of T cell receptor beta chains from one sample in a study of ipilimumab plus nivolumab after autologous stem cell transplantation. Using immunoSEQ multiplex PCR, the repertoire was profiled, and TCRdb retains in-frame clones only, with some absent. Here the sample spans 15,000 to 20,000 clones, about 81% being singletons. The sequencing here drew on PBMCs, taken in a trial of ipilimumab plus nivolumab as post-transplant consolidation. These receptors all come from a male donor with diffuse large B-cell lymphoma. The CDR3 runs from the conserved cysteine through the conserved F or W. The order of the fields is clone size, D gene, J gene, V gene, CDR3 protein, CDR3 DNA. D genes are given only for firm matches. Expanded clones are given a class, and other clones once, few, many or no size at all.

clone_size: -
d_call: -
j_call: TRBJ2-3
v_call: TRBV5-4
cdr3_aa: CASSLGGNTDTQYF
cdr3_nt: TGTGCCAGCAGCTTGGGGGGAAACACAGATACGCAGTATTTT

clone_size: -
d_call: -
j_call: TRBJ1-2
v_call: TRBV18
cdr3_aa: CASSPLRGQHGYTF
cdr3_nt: TGTGCCAGCTCACCGTTGAGGGGTCAACATGGCTACACCTTC

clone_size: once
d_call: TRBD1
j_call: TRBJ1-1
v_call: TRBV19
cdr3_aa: CASRGQGAATEAFF
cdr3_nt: TGTGCCAGTAGAGGGCAGGGGGCGGCCACTGAAGCTTTCTTT

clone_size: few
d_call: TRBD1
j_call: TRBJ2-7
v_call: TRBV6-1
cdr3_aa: CASSYRRGSYEQYF
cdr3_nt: TGTGCCAGCAGCTATCGCAGGGGGAGCTACGAGCAGTACTTC

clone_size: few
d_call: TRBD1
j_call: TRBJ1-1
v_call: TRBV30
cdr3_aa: CASTGQGNTEAFF
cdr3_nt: TGTGCCAGCACGGGACAGGGGAACACTGAAGCTTTCTTT

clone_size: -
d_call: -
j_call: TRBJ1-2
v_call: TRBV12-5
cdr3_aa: CASGPSGNGYTF
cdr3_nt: TGTGCTAGTGGCCCTTCCGGCAATGGCTACACCTTC

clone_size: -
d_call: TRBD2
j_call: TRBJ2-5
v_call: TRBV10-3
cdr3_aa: CAISLGLAGGIGETQYF
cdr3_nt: TGTGCCATCAGCTTGGGACTAGCGGGGGGTATTGGAGAGACCCAGTACTTC

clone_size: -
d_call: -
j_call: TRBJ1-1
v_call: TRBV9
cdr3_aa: CASSVSGLEDTEAFF
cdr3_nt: TGTGCCAGCAGCGTATCTGGCTTAGAGGACACTGAAGCTTTCTTT

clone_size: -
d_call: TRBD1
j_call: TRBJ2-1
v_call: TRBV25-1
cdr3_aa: CASNNGTVDFF
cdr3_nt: TGTGCCAGCAACAACGGGACAGTCGACTTCTTC

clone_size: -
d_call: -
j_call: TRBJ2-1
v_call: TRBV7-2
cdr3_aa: CASSLNGQGGYNEQFF
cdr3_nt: TGTGCCAGCAGCTTAAATGGCCAGGGCGGTTACAATGAGCAGTTCTTC

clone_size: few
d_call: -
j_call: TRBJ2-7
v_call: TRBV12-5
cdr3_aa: CASGLVVGFHEQYF
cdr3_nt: TGTGCTAGTGGTTTGGTAGTCGGTTTCCACGAGCAGTACTTC

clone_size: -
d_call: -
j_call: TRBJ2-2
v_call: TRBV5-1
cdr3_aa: CASSSGPGSGELFF
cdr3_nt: TGCGCCAGCAGCTCCGGCCCTGGGTCCGGGGAGCTGTTTTTT

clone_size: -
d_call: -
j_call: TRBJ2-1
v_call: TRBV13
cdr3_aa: CASSLQLRPGWPDNEQFF
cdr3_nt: TGTGCCAGCAGCCTTCAATTAAGACCAGGGTGGCCCGACAATGAGCAGTTCTTC

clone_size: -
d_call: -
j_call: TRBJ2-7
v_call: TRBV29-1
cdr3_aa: CSVETRGVSYEQYF
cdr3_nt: TGCAGCGTTGAGACGAGGGGGGTCTCCTACGAGCAGTACTTC

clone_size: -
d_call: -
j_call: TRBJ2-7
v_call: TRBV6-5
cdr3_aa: CASIKTRGYSYEQYF
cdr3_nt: TGTGCCAGCATAAAGACGCGGGGATATTCCTACGAGCAGTACTTC

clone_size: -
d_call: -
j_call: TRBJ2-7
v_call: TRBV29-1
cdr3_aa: CSVEGRHYEQYF
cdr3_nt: TGCAGCGTTGAGGGCAGGCACTACGAGCAGTACTTC

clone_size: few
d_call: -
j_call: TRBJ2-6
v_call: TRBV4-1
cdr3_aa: CASSLGYGANVLTF
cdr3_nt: TGCGCCAGCAGCCTAGGGTATGGGGCCAACGTCCTGACTTTC

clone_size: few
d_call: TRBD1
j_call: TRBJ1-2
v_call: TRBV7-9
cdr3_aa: CASSLGQEYGYTF
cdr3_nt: TGTGCCAGCAGCCTGGGACAGGAGTATGGCTACACCTTC

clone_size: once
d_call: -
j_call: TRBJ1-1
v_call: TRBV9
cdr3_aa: CASSVAAGGVTEAFF
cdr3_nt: TGTGCCAGCAGCGTAGCTGCGGGGGGGGTCACTGAAGCTTTCTTT

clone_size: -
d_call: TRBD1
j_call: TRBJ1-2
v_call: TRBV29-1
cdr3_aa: CSVERQGNYGYTF
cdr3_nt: TGCAGCGTTGAACGACAGGGAAACTATGGCTACACCTTC

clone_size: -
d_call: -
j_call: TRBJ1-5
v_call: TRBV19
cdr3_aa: CASSIGQRGNQPQHF
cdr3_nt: TGTGCCAGTAGTATAGGACAGAGAGGCAATCAGCCCCAGCATTTT

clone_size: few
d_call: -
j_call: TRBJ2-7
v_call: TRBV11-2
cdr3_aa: CASSLGRKYEQYF
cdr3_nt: TGTGCCAGCAGCTTAGGACGGAAATACGAGCAGTACTTC

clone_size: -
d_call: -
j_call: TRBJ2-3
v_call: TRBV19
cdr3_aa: CASTGAPDTQYF
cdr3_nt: TGTGCCAGTACGGGGGCCCCAGATACGCAGTATTTT

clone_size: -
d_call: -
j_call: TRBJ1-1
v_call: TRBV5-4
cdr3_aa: CASIMESPNTEAFF
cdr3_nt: TGTGCCAGCATCATGGAATCCCCGAACACTGAAGCTTTCTTT

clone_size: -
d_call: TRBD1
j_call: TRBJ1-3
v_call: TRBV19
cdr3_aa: CASSPRQGAPLISGNTIYF
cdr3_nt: TGTGCCAGTAGTCCTCGACAGGGGGCCCCACTAATCTCTGGAAACACCATATATTTT

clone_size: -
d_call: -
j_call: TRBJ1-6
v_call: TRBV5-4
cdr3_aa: CASSGAVYNSPLHF
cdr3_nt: TGTGCCAGCAGCGGGGCGGTTTATAATTCACCCCTCCACTTT

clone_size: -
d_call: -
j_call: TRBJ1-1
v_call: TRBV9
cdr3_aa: CASSPSGRGIEAFF
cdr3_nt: TGTGCCAGCAGCCCTTCAGGCAGGGGCATTGAAGCTTTCTTT

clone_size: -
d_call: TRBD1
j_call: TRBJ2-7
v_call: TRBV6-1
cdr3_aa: CASSAGQGYGYEQYF
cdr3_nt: TGTGCCAGCAGTGCGGGACAGGGGTATGGGTACGAGCAGTACTTC

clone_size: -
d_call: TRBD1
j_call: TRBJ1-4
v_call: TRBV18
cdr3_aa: CASSLREGGINEKLFF
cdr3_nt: TGTGCCAGCTCGCTAAGGGAAGGGGGCATCAATGAAAAACTGTTTTTT

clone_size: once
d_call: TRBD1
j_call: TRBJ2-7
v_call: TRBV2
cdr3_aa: CALGDREKGYEQYF
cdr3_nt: TGTGCCCTGGGGGACAGGGAAAAAGGGTACGAGCAGTACTTC

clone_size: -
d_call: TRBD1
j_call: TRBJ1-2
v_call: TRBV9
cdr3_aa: CASSADRGQGDGYTF
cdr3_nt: TGTGCCAGCAGCGCAGACAGGGGGCAAGGGGATGGCTACACCTTC

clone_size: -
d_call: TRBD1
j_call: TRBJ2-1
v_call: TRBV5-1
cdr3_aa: CASSLSPTGGSYNEQFF
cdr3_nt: TGCGCCAGCAGCTTAAGCCCTACAGGGGGCTCCTACAATGAGCAGTTCTTC

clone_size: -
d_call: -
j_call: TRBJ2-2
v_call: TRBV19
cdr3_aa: CASSIDPYPDTGELFF
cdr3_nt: TGTGCCAGTAGTATCGACCCGTACCCCGACACCGGGGAGCTGTTTTTT

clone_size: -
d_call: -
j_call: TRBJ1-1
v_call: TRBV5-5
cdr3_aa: CASSLVGRAGNGPEAFF
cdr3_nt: TGTGCCAGCAGCTTGGTGGGCAGGGCGGGTAACGGCCCTGAAGCTTTCTTT

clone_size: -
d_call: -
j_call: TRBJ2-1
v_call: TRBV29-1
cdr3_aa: CSSTGGGGGSYNEQFF
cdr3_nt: TGCAGCTCTACCGGGGGAGGAGGGGGGTCCTACAATGAGCAGTTCTTC

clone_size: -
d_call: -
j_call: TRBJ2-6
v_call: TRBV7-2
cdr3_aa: CASSLEALGANVLTF
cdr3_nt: TGTGCCAGCAGCTTAGAGGCCCTGGGGGCCAACGTCCTGACTTTC

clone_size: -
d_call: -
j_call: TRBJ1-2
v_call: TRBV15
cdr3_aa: CATSRDPVVDYGYTF
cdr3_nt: TGTGCCACCAGCAGAGACCCGGTCGTTGACTATGGCTACACCTTC

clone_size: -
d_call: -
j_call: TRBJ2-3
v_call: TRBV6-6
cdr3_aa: CATSSLEGTDTQYF
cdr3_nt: TGTGCCACCAGCTCTCTTGAGGGGACAGATACGCAGTATTTT

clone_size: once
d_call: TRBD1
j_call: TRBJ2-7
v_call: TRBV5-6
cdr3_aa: CASSTQGHEQYF
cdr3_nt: TGTGCCAGCAGCACACAGGGGCACGAGCAGTACTTC